The text below deals with one T cell receptor beta chain. Its antigen is currently unknown. One end of the junction varies from germline; a read error may be responsible. The sample originates from a study of tumor-infiltrating lymphocytes in primary liver carcinoma. The wider study: Surgical resection was used to treat these primary liver carcinoma patients. Regarding the study as a whole: Tumor region pairs outstripped tumor-adjacent and tumor-blood pairs in overlap.

TCR beta cDNA came from around 500 ng total RNA, primed with a constant-region primer. Nested multiplex PCR, run for three rounds with slightly modified ARM-PCR, yielded TCR beta libraries. Two initial PCR rounds of 10 to 11 cycles each paired TRBV1-TRBV30 forward primers with a C-beta reverse primer. TCRdb called the multiplex PCR reads again in MiXCR, with one record for every CDR3 protein. The sample lists about 310,000 distinct CDR3 sequences, less than 75% occurring once. The CDR3 is 14 amino acids. Looked up from germline, CDR1 is MNHEY and CDR2 is SVGAGI. The blood RNA (from unsorted whole blood) was obtained, and germline DNA was also extracted.

The material sequenced was peripheral blood. This TCR derives from a man aged 35-49 years with primary liver carcinoma and hepatitis B virus infection. The chain joins TRBV6-5 to TRBJ2-2; TRBD2 is a possible D gene (6 bases). CDR3 sequence: CASSRSGVAGDLFF. CDR3 in DNA: TGTGCCAGCAGCCGTAGCGGAGTCGCCGGGGATCTGTTTTTT.